The rows below give T cell receptor beta chains drawn from one sample of a study of CD8 T cells in Susac syndrome. MiXCR was run by TCRdb on the immunoSEQ multiplex PCR reads, yielding one entry per CDR3 protein. The sample has about 110,000 distinct CDR3 sequences, roughly 95% seen once. The sequenced material came from CD8+ T cells from PBMCs. Receptors were obtained from a human donor with Susac syndrome. Each CDR3 is given with its conserved first and last residue. D genes are given only for firm matches. Some rows have no size entry. The others give once, few or many, or a class for an expanded clone.

j_gene: TRBJ1-2
d_gene: -
v_gene: TRBV29-1
abundance: once
CDR3aa: CSVHSRDAGPDYGYTF
CDR3nt: TGCAGCGTTCATAGCCGGGACGCAGGGCCGGACTATGGCTACACCTTC

j_gene: TRBJ1-1
d_gene: -
v_gene: TRBV9
abundance: once
CDR3aa: CASSAGGVTEAFF
CDR3nt: TGTGCCAGCAGCGCGGGAGGGGTAACTGAAGCTTTCTTT

j_gene: TRBJ2-7
d_gene: TRBD2
v_gene: TRBV7-9
abundance: -
CDR3aa: CASTPSGGLSYEQYF
CDR3nt: TGTGCCAGCACCCCGAGCGGGGGCCTCTCCTACGAGCAGTACTTC

j_gene: TRBJ2-7
d_gene: -
v_gene: TRBV6-6
abundance: -
CDR3aa: CASSQLQNRNYEQYF
CDR3nt: TGTGCCAGCAGCCAGCTGCAGAACAGAAATTACGAGCAGTACTTC

j_gene: TRBJ2-3
d_gene: TRBD2
v_gene: TRBV20-1
abundance: -
CDR3aa: CSATKYAGTSVNTQYF
CDR3nt: TGCAGTGCTACCAAATACGCCGGGACTAGCGTCAATACGCAGTATTTT

j_gene: TRBJ2-3
d_gene: TRBD1
v_gene: TRBV11-2
abundance: -
CDR3aa: CASSLEGSGGQGGQYF
CDR3nt: TGTGCCAGCAGCTTAGAAGGATCGGGGGGACAGGGAGGGCAGTATTTT

j_gene: TRBJ2-1
d_gene: -
v_gene: TRBV6-5
abundance: -
CDR3aa: CASSYSRGKSSYNEQFF
CDR3nt: TGTGCCAGCAGTTACTCTAGGGGAAAAAGCTCCTACAATGAGCAGTTCTTC

j_gene: TRBJ1-1
d_gene: -
v_gene: TRBV7-9
abundance: -
CDR3aa: CASSLQGSEAFF
CDR3nt: TGTGCCAGCAGCTTGCAGGGATCTGAAGCTTTCTTT

j_gene: TRBJ2-1
d_gene: -
v_gene: TRBV15
abundance: -
CDR3aa: CATSRAGSYNEQFF
CDR3nt: TGTGCCACCAGCAGAGCCGGATCCTACAATGAGCAGTTCTTC

j_gene: TRBJ2-7
d_gene: -
v_gene: TRBV29-1
abundance: -
CDR3aa: CSVPQGNHEQYF
CDR3nt: TGCAGCGTTCCCCAGGGAAATCACGAGCAGTACTTC

j_gene: TRBJ1-2
d_gene: -
v_gene: TRBV20-1
abundance: -
CDR3aa: CSGLGDYGYTF
CDR3nt: TGCAGTGGCCTGGGAGACTATGGCTACACCTTC

j_gene: TRBJ2-3
d_gene: -
v_gene: TRBV6-5
abundance: -
CDR3aa: CASSYPSPTDTQYF
CDR3nt: TGTGCCAGCAGTTACCCGTCCCCCACAGATACGCAGTATTTT

j_gene: TRBJ1-6
d_gene: -
v_gene: TRBV9
abundance: -
CDR3aa: CASSVAGLRSPLHF
CDR3nt: TGTGCCAGCAGCGTAGCAGGCTTGAGGTCACCCCTCCACTTT

j_gene: TRBJ2-7
d_gene: -
v_gene: TRBV27
abundance: few
CDR3aa: CASSLASLYEQYF
CDR3nt: TGTGCCAGCAGCTTGGCGAGCCTATACGAGCAGTACTTC

j_gene: TRBJ1-2
d_gene: -
v_gene: TRBV5-4
abundance: -
CDR3aa: CASSLEQGRVSGYTF
CDR3nt: TGTGCCAGCAGCTTGGAGCAGGGGAGGGTTTCTGGCTACACCTTC

j_gene: TRBJ2-7
d_gene: -
v_gene: TRBV20-1
abundance: once
CDR3aa: CSARDTESALYEQYF
CDR3nt: TGCAGTGCTAGAGATACGGAATCCGCCCTCTACGAGCAGTACTTC

j_gene: TRBJ1-1
d_gene: -
v_gene: TRBV20-1
abundance: -
CDR3aa: CSARDPNRYTEAFF
CDR3nt: TGCAGTGCTAGAGATCCGAACCGATACACTGAAGCTTTCTTT

j_gene: TRBJ1-5
d_gene: -
v_gene: TRBV5-5
abundance: -
CDR3aa: CASRSESNQPQHF
CDR3nt: TGTGCCAGCAGAAGTGAGAGCAATCAGCCCCAGCATTTT

j_gene: TRBJ2-1
d_gene: -
v_gene: TRBV6-6
abundance: -
CDR3aa: CASSYSTLNVDEQFF
CDR3nt: TGTGCCAGCAGTTACTCGACCCTTAACGTGGATGAGCAGTTCTTC

j_gene: TRBJ2-1
d_gene: -
v_gene: TRBV4-1
abundance: few
CDR3aa: CASSQDDLYNEQFF
CDR3nt: TGCGCCAGCAGCCAAGATGATCTTTACAATGAGCAGTTCTTC

j_gene: TRBJ2-6
d_gene: -
v_gene: TRBV2
abundance: -
CDR3aa: CASSHRLTNIRAGANVLTF
CDR3nt: TGTGCCAGCAGTCACCGACTGACGAACATCCGGGCTGGGGCCAACGTCCTGACTTTC